The next 2 T cell receptor beta chains were all read from a single sample in a study of cytomegalovirus exposure and HLA in healthy donors. Use of 60 Vbeta and 13 Jbeta primers characterized the PCR. Data came from immunoSEQ multiplex PCR; TCRdb stores just in-frame clones and leaves some out. Here the sample spans about 94,000 clones, around three quarters being singletons. Material for sequencing was PBMCs. These receptors originate from a male donor in good health and CMV-seronegative.

This CDR3 is CASSQNSGQLSGNTIYF. In DNA, the CDR3 is TGCGCCAGCAGCCAGAACTCGGGACAGCTCTCTGGAAACACCATATATTTT. The rearrangement uses TRBV4-3 and TRBJ1-3; 7 bases align to TRBD1. The V segment lost 3 bases and the J segment 0 bases; nucleotides outside the gene matches: 8. Per germline, CDR1 LGHNA and CDR2 YSLEER. This CDR3 comprises 17 residues.

J is TRBJ2-2 and V is TRBV28, with 7 positions matching TRBD1. Trimming at V came to 6 bases and at J to 7 bases, leaving 11 bases not matched to a gene. CDR1 is MDHEN and CDR2 is SYDVKM in the germline V gene. The CDR3 consists of 15 residues. The CDR3 region has the DNA TGTGCCAGCAGGACCGGGACAGTCGATAGCGGGGAGCTGTTTTTT. Protein: CASRTGTVDSGELFF.